The clone carrying this T cell receptor (beta chain) was found once. Trimming took off 1 base at V and 0 bases at J, with 13 bases between the two ends. Germline assignment: CDR1 MGHRA and CDR2 YSYEKL. This CDR3 contains 17 residues. These data come from a study of cytomegalovirus exposure and HLA in healthy donors. The study ran its PCR with 60 Vbeta and 13 Jbeta primers. Sequencing used immunoSEQ multiplex PCR; TCRdb keeps in-frame clones, though not all of them. The profile shows approximately 270,000 clones, 80% of them singletons. The chain links TRBV4-1 to TRBJ2-1; D perhaps matches TRBD2 (6 bases). Sequenced input: PBMCs. This TCR came from a girl aged 2-10 years in good health and CMV-seronegative. CDR3 nucleotide sequence: TGCGCCAGCAGCCAAGTATTTTTAGCGGACTCCTACAATGAGCAGTTCTTC. It translates to CASSQVFLADSYNEQFF.